This T cell receptor (beta chain) was identified in a study of CXCR4 blockade with PD-1 therapy in pancreatic cancer. Germline CDR1 SQVTM, CDR2 ANQGSEA. Trimming cost V 3 bases and J 7 bases; bases outside gene matches: 10. The CDR3 has 14 amino acids. Measured with immunoSEQ multiplex PCR; TCRdb has only the in-frame clones, and not every one. The sample lists fewer than 3,500 clones, 39% seen once, with approximately 25% in the top ten. The TCR comes from a human donor with pancreatic ductal adenocarcinoma. Sequencing used tumor tissue. V and J are TRBV29-1 and TRBJ1-1, with 8 positions matching TRBD1. Written as DNA, the CDR3 is TGCAGCGTTGATTTCTGGCAGGGGGCCGTTGAAGCTTTCTTT. It specifies CSVDFWQGAVEAFF. Complete variable domain (other parts from reference TRBV29-1 and TRBJ1-1): SAVISQKPSRDICQRGTSLTIQCQVDSQVTMMFWYRQQPGQSLTLIATANQGSEATYESGFVIDKFPISRPNLTFSTLTVSNMSPEDSSIYLCSVDFWQGAVEAFFGQGTRLTVV.